Following are 2 T cell receptor beta chains from one sample sequenced in a study of T cell responses to AZD1222 COVID-19 vaccine. Produced via immunoSEQ multiplex PCR; TCRdb's table is partial and in-frame only. The sample gives tens of thousands of clones, 89% of which show up once; about 1.2% is in the top ten. Sequenced here: peripheral blood, sampled on day 0 of AZD1222 vaccination. Receptors originate from an adult in good health.

V gene TRBV3-1 (or the pseudogene TRBV3-2) combines with J gene TRBJ2-1; TRBD2 might be the D (6 bases). V gave up 0 bases and J gave up 1 base, with 13 bases separating them. From germline, CDR1 is LGHDT and CDR2 YNNKEL (reference sequence). The CDR3 spans 17 residues. DNA for the CDR3: TGTGCCAGCAGCCAAGATGTGGGGGGATTTTCCTACAATGAGCAGTTCTTC. This translates into CASSQDVGGFSYNEQFF.

The CDR3 coding sequence is TGTGCCAGCAGGGACAGTACTCTAGCCAAAAACATTCAGTACTTC. It codes for CASRDSTLAKNIQYF. The rearrangement links TRBV25-1 to TRBJ2-4; weak D call: TRBD1 (6 bases). The germline V gene encodes CDR1 MGHDK and CDR2 SYGVNS. V lost 6 bases, J lost 0 bases, and 12 bases lay in between. The CDR3 length is 15 residues.